Presented here are 24 T cell receptor beta chains from one specimen sequenced in a study of long-term antiretroviral therapy in people with HIV. An immunoSEQ assay, version v3.0, was performed at survey level. Profiled with immunoSEQ multiplex PCR; TCRdb holds only in-frame clones, not every one. Of 25,000 to 30,000 clones in the sample, approximately 83% were seen once. The sample was unsorted PBMCs, taken nearly 2.9 years after starting antiretroviral therapy. Source of these receptors: a young man with HIV.

The chain recombines TRBV25-1 with TRBJ2-2; 9 bases agree with TRBD1. Germline CDR1 and CDR2: MGHDK and SYGVNS. V lost 4 bases and J lost 0; bases outside the gene matches: 6. This CDR3 is 17 amino acids long. The CDR3 DNA reads as TGTGCCAGCAGTGGTGGGGGACAGGGCTCGAACACCGGGGAGCTGTTTTTT. Translated: CASSGGGQGSNTGELFF.

The rearrangement uses TRBV7-9 and TRBJ2-1; 8 nucleotides align to TRBD1. Trimming at V came to 4 bases and at J to 7 bases, leaving 6 bases not matched to a gene. This CDR3 spans 14 amino acids. Germline V gives CDR1 SEHNR, CDR2 FQNEAQ (reference sequence). The chain's CDR3 is CASSSDRGANEQFF. For the CDR3, the DNA is TGTGCCAGCAGCTCCGACAGGGGAGCGAATGAGCAGTTCTTC.

This sequence joins TRBV5-1 and TRBJ2-1; 10 bases map to TRBD2. This CDR3 region has 15 residues. The germline gives CDR1 SGHRS, CDR2 YFSETQ. V trimming: 1 base; J trimming: 4 bases; junction bases outside the gene matches: 2. DNA of the CDR3: TGCGCCAGCAGCTTGAGCGGGAGGGCTTACAATGAGCAGTTCTTC. Its translation: CASSLSGRAYNEQFF. Filled out from reference TRBV5-1 and TRBJ2-1, the complete variable domain reads KAGVTQTPRYLIKTRGQQVTLSCSPISGHRSVSWYQQTPGQGLQFLFEYFSETQRNKGNFPGRFSGRQFSNSRSEMNVSTLELGDSALYLCASSLSGRAYNEQFFGPGTRLTVL.

The chain uses TRBV19 and TRBJ2-2; TRBD2 aligns across 10 bases. J gave up 2 bases and V 9 bases, and 6 bases lay outside the gene matches. The germline V gene has CDR1 LNHDA and CDR2 SQIVND (reference sequence). The CDR3 is made up of 15 amino acids. The CDR3 coding sequence is TGTGCCAGCCGAAGCGGGGGGGTTAACACCGGGGAGCTGTTTTTT. Its protein is CASRSGGVNTGELFF.

This chain connects TRBV11-2 to TRBJ2-7; 10 nucleotides line up with TRBD2. Germline CDR1 and CDR2: SGHAT and FQNNGV. Trimming took 1 base from V and 2 from J; bases not matched to a gene: 11. There are 18 residues in the CDR3. CDR3 sequence reads: CASSLAIASGSFTYEQYF. The CDR3 region has the DNA TGTGCCAGCAGCTTAGCGATTGCTAGCGGGAGCTTTACCTACGAGCAGTACTTC.

This clone has just a few counts. This CDR3 is CASSFQGGFYGNTIYF. CDR3 bases: TGTGCCAGCAGTTTCCAAGGGGGCTTTTACGGAAACACCATATATTTT. The chain links TRBV28 to TRBJ1-3; 7 nucleotides line up with TRBD1. With V trimmed by 3 bases and J by 4 bases, 9 bases remained unmatched. Germline V gene sequence: CDR1 MDHEN, CDR2 SYDVKM. The CDR3 has 16 amino acids.

The rearrangement links TRBV10-2 to TRBJ1-1, with D possibly TRBD1 on 6 matching bases. The germline V gene encodes CDR1 WSHSY and CDR2 SAAADI. The CDR3 runs 15 residues. Deletions cut 2 bases from V and 4 bases from J, with 14 bases between. The CDR3 region has the DNA TGCGCCAGCAGTGAGGTCGGGGGCCCAGGCACTGAAGCTTTCTTT. Translation gives CASSEVGGPGTEAFF.

The rearrangement uses TRBV28 and TRBJ1-5; 9 bases align to TRBD1. The germline CDR1 and CDR2 sequences are MDHEN and SYDVKM. The CDR3 runs to 14 residues. V shed 5 bases, J shed 7 bases, and the junction held 6 bases outside the gene matches. CDR3 sequence reads: CASSLGQGKQPQHF. The CDR3 DNA reads as TGTGCCAGCAGTCTTGGACAGGGGAAGCAGCCCCAGCATTTT.

V usage is TRBV19 and J usage is TRBJ1-2; D is perhaps TRBD1 (6 bases). Germline V CDR1 and CDR2: LNHDA, SQIVND (reference sequence). V dropped 3 bases and J dropped 4 bases, with 21 bases sitting between them. The CDR3 is 17 residues long. The CDR3 DNA reads as TGTGCCAGTAGTATCTCGCCGGTTGCCGGGACAATCTATGGCTACACCTTC. Its translation: CASSISPVAGTIYGYTF.

The CDR3 loop reads CASSLRGTYEQYF. DNA for the CDR3: TGTGCCAGCAGTTTGAGGGGTACCTACGAGCAGTACTTC. The rearrangement joins TRBV28 to TRBJ2-7; tentatively, D is TRBD1 or TRBD2 (5 bases each). V was clipped by 3 bases and J by 2 bases, with 8 bases between them. The CDR3 sequence is 13 residues long. Per the germline V gene, CDR1 is MDHEN and CDR2 is SYDVKM.

This clone occurred a few times. The chain carries TRBV7-8 and TRBJ2-3; tentatively, D is TRBD2 (5 bases). V lost 5 bases and J 4 bases, leaving 13 bases between the germline ends. This CDR3 spans 14 amino acids. Germline V gives CDR1 SGHVS, CDR2 FQNEAQ. CDR3 coding DNA: TGTGCCAGCAGCCCTACGGGGTTAGCAGATACGCAGTATTTT. Its protein is CASSPTGLADTQYF.

The V and J genes are TRBV6-1 and TRBJ2-6; possibly TRBD1 for D (5 bases). The germline V and J ends were trimmed by 4 bases and 4 bases, with 20 bases remaining between them. The length of the CDR3 is 18 residues. Germline CDR1 and CDR2: MNHNS and SASEGT. The CDR3 sequence: CASSANSLRDTGANVLTF. CDR3 sequence (DNA): TGTGCCAGCAGTGCAAATAGCCTCAGGGATACGGGGGCCAACGTCCTGACTTTC.

This chain connects TRBV9 to TRBJ2-7, with D tentatively TRBD1 or TRBD2 (5 bases each). Trimming removed 3 bases at V and 2 bases at J, with 18 bases between. Germline V lookup: CDR1 SGDLS, CDR2 YYNGEE. This CDR3 is built from 16 residues. This CDR3 reads CASSESPRDATYEQYF. CDR3 DNA: TGTGCCAGCAGCGAGTCACCCCGGGACGCCACCTACGAGCAGTACTTC.

In its sample, this clone was seen a few times. The chain couples TRBV5-4 to TRBJ2-3; 10 positions match TRBD2. CDR3 length equals 15 residues. CDR1 and CDR2 from the germline V gene are SGHNT and YYREEE (reference sequence). The V segment lost 1 base and the J segment 6 bases; nucleotides outside the gene matches: 5. CDR3 in amino acids: CASSLPAGGPDTQYF. Written as DNA, the CDR3 is TGTGCCAGCAGCTTGCCAGCGGGGGGGCCCGATACGCAGTATTTT.

CDR3 region: CATSSPQELNTEAFF. The CDR3 DNA sequence: TGTGCCACCAGCAGCCCACAGGAATTGAACACTGAAGCTTTCTTT. The V call is TRBV15, the J call TRBJ1-1, with D maybe TRBD1 (5 bases). The CDR3 runs to 15 residues. The germline V gene has CDR1 LNHNV and CDR2 YYDKDF (reference sequence). V lost 3 bases and J lost 0, with 11 bases in between.

This chain links TRBV7-2 with TRBJ1-6, with 8 bases aligning to TRBD1. Losses at the gene ends were 1 base for V and 4 bases for J; bases not matched to a gene: 0. The CDR3 runs to 15 residues. CDR1 and CDR2 from the germline V gene are SGHTA and FQGNSA. The CDR3 loop reads CASSLDRGYNSPLHF. CDR3 coding DNA: TGTGCCAGCAGCTTAGACAGGGGGTATAATTCACCCCTCCACTTT.

This clone was picked up one time. Sequence at one end of the junction differs from germline and may be a read error. The chain is built from TRBV7-7 and TRBJ2-4; the D call may be TRBD1 or TRBD2 (5 bases each). The germline V gene encodes CDR1 SSHAT and CDR2 FNYEAQ (reference sequence). This CDR3 has 19 amino acids. CDR3 sequence: CASSSGKGLGEIAKNIQYF. In DNA, the CDR3 is TGTGCTAGCAGCTCCGGGAAGGGGTTGGGGGAGATTGCCAAAAACATTCAGTACTTC.

V usage is TRBV19 and J usage is TRBJ2-3, with 12 bases aligning to TRBD2. CDR1 is LNHDA and CDR2 is SQIVND in the germline V gene (reference sequence). This CDR3 has 17 residues. V shed 3 bases, J shed 6 bases, and the junction held 10 bases outside the gene matches. As DNA, the CDR3 is TGTGCCAGTAGTATTTTCCTGACTAGCGGGAGATGGGATACGCAGTATTTT. Residues: CASSIFLTSGRWDTQYF.

The V and J genes are TRBV7-9 and TRBJ2-3; 7 nucleotides align to TRBD1. The CDR3 covers 15 residues. From germline, CDR1 is SEHNR and CDR2 FQNEAQ (reference sequence). The V segment lost 5 bases and the J segment 0 bases; nucleotides outside the gene matches: 5. CDR3 nucleotide sequence: TGTGCCAGCAGCCTGACAGGGCTGAGCACAGATACGCAGTATTTT. The encoded protein is CASSLTGLSTDTQYF.

The rearrangement links TRBV13 to TRBJ1-5; 10 bases line up with TRBD1. Trimming cost V 5 bases and J 9 bases; bases outside gene matches: 4. CDR3 length equals 13 residues. CDR1 is PRHDT, CDR2 FYEKMQ, per germline (reference sequence). As DNA, the CDR3 is TGTGCCAGCAGCAGGGACAGGGGAGTGCCCCAGCATTTT. Protein: CASSRDRGVPQHF.

CDR3 nucleotide sequence: TGTGCCAGCTGGGTAATTTGGTATGGCTACACCTTC. Translated, it gives CASWVIWYGYTF. V and J are TRBV6-1 and TRBJ1-2; no clear D gene. This CDR3 contains 12 residues. V lost 8 bases to trimming and J lost 5 bases, with 12 bases between them. Per the germline V gene, CDR1 is MNHNS and CDR2 is SASEGT.

The V gene is TRBV5-1, the J gene TRBJ2-5; 7 bases match TRBD1. Germline loops: CDR1 SGHRS, CDR2 YFSETQ. V gave up 2 bases and J gave up 2 bases; unmatched junction bases: 3. This CDR3 is 14 amino acids long. The CDR3 region has the DNA TGCGCCAGCAGCTTACCACAGGGGCAAGAGACCCAGTACTTC. Protein sequence: CASSLPQGQETQYF.

The V gene is TRBV6-5, the J gene TRBJ2-1; D may be TRBD1 (5 bases). The V end was cut by 6 bases, the J end by 7 bases, with 16 bases between. There are 14 residues in the CDR3. Germline CDR1 MNHEY, CDR2 SVGAGI. The CDR3 sequence: CASRLQGYGNEQFF. The CDR3 DNA is TGTGCCAGCAGACTCCAGGGATACGGGAATGAGCAGTTCTTC.

The genes are TRBV12-5 and TRBJ1-3; 7 bases are shared with TRBD1. The CDR3 extends over 16 amino acids. Germline CDR1 is LGHNT and CDR2 is FRNRAP. V shed 1 base and J 0 bases; nucleotides not matched to a gene: 3. CDR3 sequence reads: CASGLEGDSSGNTIYF. The CDR3 DNA follows: TGTGCTAGTGGTTTGGAGGGGGACAGCTCTGGAAACACCATATATTTT.